Each of the 13 T cell receptor beta chains below was sequenced from the same sample in a study of cytomegalovirus exposure and HLA in healthy donors. PCR was performed using 60 Vbeta and 13 Jbeta primers. Generated by immunoSEQ multiplex PCR, the TCRdb table keeps only in-frame clones and is missing some. The repertoire holds about 180,000 clones, with over 70% as singletons. The sample was PBMCs. These receptors were obtained from a woman between 45 and 60 years old in good health and CMV-seronegative.

The V gene is TRBV5-1, the J gene TRBJ1-1; 9 nucleotides agree with TRBD1. CDR3 length: 15 amino acids. The V and J ends lost 4 bases and 4 bases, in that order; junction bases with no gene match: 8. Looked up from germline, CDR1 is SGHRS and CDR2 is YFSETQ. The DNA of the CDR3 is TGCGCCAGCAGCCCGGGACAGGGAGGTGGCACTGAAGCTTTCTTT. Its translation is CASSPGQGGGTEAFF.

This clone appeared once. This chain joins TRBV29-1 and TRBJ1-1, with 7 bases lining up with TRBD1. This CDR3 is 13 amino acids long. Germline CDR1 is SQVTM and CDR2 is ANQGSEA. With 7 bases clipped from V and 1 base from J, the junction kept 6 bases outside the gene matches. Here the CDR3 DNA reads TGCAGCGGGACAGGAAGACCGAACACTGAAGCTTTCTTT. Its protein product is CSGTGRPNTEAFF.

The V gene is TRBV27, the J gene TRBJ2-1, with TRBD2 matching over 9 bases. Looked up from germline, CDR1 is MNHEY and CDR2 is SMNVEV (reference sequence). V gave up 3 bases and J gave up 0 bases; unmatched junction bases: 3. This CDR3 contains 16 residues. This chain's CDR3 is CASSFVSGSSYNEQFF. In DNA form, the CDR3 reads TGTGCCAGCAGTTTCGTTAGCGGGAGCTCCTACAATGAGCAGTTCTTC.

V and J are TRBV19 and TRBJ1-1, with D hard to call. This CDR3 has 13 residues. Germline-derived CDR1 and CDR2 are LNHDA and SQIVND (reference sequence). V gave up 7 bases and J gave up 1 base, with 10 bases separating them. The CDR3 sequence: CASTNIKNTEAFF. For the CDR3, the DNA is TGTGCCAGTACGAACATAAAGAACACTGAAGCTTTCTTT. Full variable domain (remainder filled in from reference TRBV19 and TRBJ1-1): DGGITQSPKYLFRKEGQNVTLSCEQNLNHDAMYWYRQDPGQGLRLIYYSQIVNDFQKGDIAEGYSVSREKKESFPLTVTSAQKNPTAFYLCASTNIKNTEAFFGQGTRLTVV.

V is TRBV4-3 and J is TRBJ1-4; D unclear. The germline CDR1 and CDR2 sequences are LGHNA and YSLEER. This CDR3 has 14 residues. Trimming cost V 0 bases and J 8 bases, with 10 bases left between them. The CDR3 nucleotides read TGCGCCAGCAGCCAAGATCGACCGGGAGAAAAACTGTTTTTT. This gives the protein CASSQDRPGEKLFF.

The CDR3 here is CASSLAGGNNQPQHF. The CDR3 coding sequence is TGTGCCAGCAGCTTAGCAGGCGGGAACAATCAGCCCCAGCATTTT. The chain has TRBV7-8 and TRBJ1-5; no firm D call. Trimming removed 0 bases at V and 3 bases at J, with 9 bases between. The CDR3 totals 15 residues. Germline lookup yields CDR1 SGHVS and CDR2 FQNEAQ.

V usage is TRBV9 and J usage is TRBJ2-3; D is unresolved. Trimming left V 2 bases short and J 2 bases short, with 3 bases between. Per germline, CDR1 SGDLS and CDR2 YYNGEE. The CDR3 consists of 12 residues. The CDR3 region is CASSVFTDTQYF. DNA for the CDR3: TGTGCCAGCAGCGTCTTCACAGATACGCAGTATTTT.

V is TRBV19 and J is TRBJ2-3; 12 bases agree with TRBD1. V was clipped by 10 bases and J by 4 bases; unmatched bases: 3. The length of the CDR3 is 13 residues. Germline V lookup: CDR1 LNHDA, CDR2 SQIVND (reference sequence). The CDR3 reads CAIGTGGADTQYF. CDR3 in DNA: TGTGCCATAGGGACAGGGGGCGCAGATACGCAGTATTTT. Full variable domain (remainder filled in from reference TRBV19 and TRBJ2-3): DGGITQSPKYLFRKEGQNVTLSCEQNLNHDAMYWYRQDPGQGLRLIYYSQIVNDFQKGDIAEGYSVSREKKESFPLTVTSAQKNPTAFYLCAIGTGGADTQYFGPGTRLTVL.

This rearrangement joins TRBV28 to TRBJ1-4; maybe TRBD1 (6 bases). The CDR3 runs 15 residues. The germline V gene has CDR1 MDHEN and CDR2 SYDVKM. V lost 5 bases and J 5 bases, leaving 15 bases between the germline ends. The CDR3 coding sequence is TGTGCCAGCAGTCCCGTGACAGGTATAAATGAAAAACTGTTTTTT. Protein: CASSPVTGINEKLFF.

The chain carries TRBV7-9 and TRBJ2-7; TRBD1 matches at 7 bases. The CDR3 contains 15 residues. Germline V gene lookup returns CDR1 SEHNR and CDR2 FQNEAQ (reference sequence). The J segment lost 3 bases and the V segment lost 4 bases, leaving 9 bases of the junction unmatched. The CDR3 loop reads CASSSPGQTFYEQYF. For the CDR3, the DNA is TGTGCCAGCAGCTCGCCGGGACAGACCTTCTACGAGCAGTACTTC.

The chain combines TRBV28 with TRBJ2-3; 12 positions match TRBD1. Germline V lookup: CDR1 MDHEN, CDR2 SYDVKM. The CDR3 is 16 residues long. With 6 bases clipped from V and 7 bases from J, the junction kept 11 bases outside the gene matches. CDR3 protein: CASSRTRDRGLYTQYF. In DNA form, the CDR3 reads TGTGCCAGCAGCCGAACGAGGGACAGGGGGCTTTATACGCAGTATTTT.

The sample holds one count of this clone. The chain uses TRBV7-3 and TRBJ2-7; perhaps TRBD2 as D (6 bases). Germline V gives CDR1 SGHTA, CDR2 FQGTGA. The ends were cut back, 1 base at V and 5 bases at J, with 24 bases in the middle. The CDR3 has 18 amino acids. CDR3 region: CASSLKFDRVTGGDEQYF. CDR3 DNA: TGTGCCAGCAGCTTAAAGTTTGATAGGGTTACCGGGGGAGACGAGCAGTACTTC.

V is TRBV11-2 and J is TRBJ2-4; tentative D call: TRBD1 (5 bases). Germline lookup yields CDR1 SGHAT and CDR2 FQNNGV. The CDR3 is 16 residues long. V gave up 6 bases and J gave up 0 bases, with 15 bases separating them. The CDR3 sequence is CASRGGWGLAKNIQYF. DNA of the CDR3: TGTGCCAGCAGAGGCGGATGGGGCCTAGCCAAAAACATTCAGTACTTC.